A single sample gave rise to the 8 T cell receptor beta chains below, sequenced in a study of glioma-infiltrating T cells. Amplification of TCR alpha and beta CDR3 regions from RNA used iRepertoire nested multiplex PCR. Using its own MiXCR run on the multiplex PCR reads, TCRdb lists one record per CDR3 protein. The data contain approximately 18,000 distinct CDR3 sequences, 55% to 70% of them singletons. The specimen sequenced was glioma tissue, nonneoplastic brain tissue, or PBMCs (not recorded which). The receptor set was obtained from a human donor with low-grade glioma or glioblastoma, undergoing nonglioma brain surgery, or in good health (not recorded which).

This clonotype turned up a few times. This chain uses TRBV6-2 or TRBV6-3 with TRBJ1-3, with D tentatively TRBD1 (6 bases). Germline-derived CDR1 and CDR2 are MNHEY and SVGEGT. The CDR3 consists of 15 residues. V shed 2 bases and J shed 2 bases, with 10 bases lying between them. CDR3 DNA sequence: TGTGCCAGCAGTTACCGAGCAGGGGCTGGAAACACCATATATTTT. Translating it yields CASSYRAGAGNTIYF.

This clonotype ranks as medium-sized. The V gene is TRBV20-1, the J gene TRBJ2-7; TRBD2 might be the D (6 bases). Germline V gene lookup returns CDR1 DFQATT and CDR2 SNEGSKA (reference sequence). The CDR3 runs 14 residues. V gave up 4 bases and J gave up 2 bases, with 15 bases separating them. In DNA, the CDR3 is TGCAGTGCTACTGCCGGGACTGGCACCTACGAGCAGTACTTC. Translating it yields CSATAGTGTYEQYF.

This clonotype has a handful of counts. This chain connects TRBV6-2 or TRBV6-3 to TRBJ2-1; D not certain. Germline V gene lookup returns CDR1 MNHEY and CDR2 SVGEGT. CDR3 length equals 15 residues. V was cut by 2 bases and J by 4 bases, with 12 bases left in between. CDR3 DNA sequence: TGTGCCAGCAGTTACCCGTCGAACTTGTACAATGAGCAGTTCTTC. It yields the protein CASSYPSNLYNEQFF.

CDR3 sequence (DNA): TGCGCCAGCAGCCAATCGATGGGACTCTCCTACGAGCAGTACTTC. This codes for CASSQSMGLSYEQYF. The V gene is TRBV4-1, the J gene TRBJ2-7; the D gene is possibly TRBD2 (6 bases). Germline-derived CDR1 and CDR2 are MGHRA and YSYEKL. The V end was cut by 2 bases, the J end by 0 bases, with 11 bases between. CDR3 length: 15 amino acids.

This clonotype was observed a handful of times. One junction end disagrees with the germline gene, perhaps due to a read error. The chain couples TRBV6-1 to TRBJ2-7; D ambiguous. This CDR3 is built from 11 residues. Germline-derived CDR1 and CDR2 are MNHNS and SASEGT. The CDR3 DNA reads TGTGCCAGCAGTAAAGCCTACGAGCAGTACTTC. It translates to CASSKAYEQYF.

With respect to this clonotype: A much larger clone lies one base from this, so it may be a read error. The chain has TRBV29-1 and TRBJ2-7, with a tentative D call TRBD1 (5 bases). V was shortened by 4 bases and J by 4 bases, with 14 bases between the two germline ends. The germline gives CDR1 SQVTM, CDR2 ANQGSEA. This CDR3 has 13 residues. Written as DNA, the CDR3 is TGCAGCGTTGCGCGGACATGGGCGTACGAGCAGTACTTC. This translates into CSVARTWAYEQYF.

V usage is TRBV7-6 and J usage is TRBJ1-1; TRBD1 might be the D (6 bases). There are 13 residues in the CDR3. V lost 4 bases to trimming and J lost 7 bases, with 13 bases between them. Germline CDR1 SGHVS, CDR2 FNYEAQ. CDR3 amino acids: CASSWTELNEAFF. The CDR3 DNA sequence: TGTGCCAGCAGCTGGACAGAACTCAATGAAGCTTTCTTT.

The CDR3 protein is CASSWGFYSNQPQHF. CDR3 coding DNA: TGTGCCAGCAGTTGGGGATTTTATAGCAATCAGCCCCAGCATTTT. The V gene is TRBV27, the J gene TRBJ1-5; D remains ambiguous. CDR3 length equals 15 residues. The V gene's germline CDR1 is MNHEY and CDR2 SMNVEV (reference sequence). Trimming took 4 bases from V and 0 from J, leaving 10 bases between them.